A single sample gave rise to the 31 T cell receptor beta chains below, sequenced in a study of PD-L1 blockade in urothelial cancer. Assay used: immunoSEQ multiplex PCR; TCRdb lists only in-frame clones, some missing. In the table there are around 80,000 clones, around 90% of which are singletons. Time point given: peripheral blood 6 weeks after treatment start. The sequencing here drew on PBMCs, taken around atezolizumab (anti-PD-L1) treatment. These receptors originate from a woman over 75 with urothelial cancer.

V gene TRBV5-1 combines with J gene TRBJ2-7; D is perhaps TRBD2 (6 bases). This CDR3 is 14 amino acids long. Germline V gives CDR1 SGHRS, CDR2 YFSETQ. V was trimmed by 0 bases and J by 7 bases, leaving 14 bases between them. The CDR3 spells CASSLAPAREEQYF. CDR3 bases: TGCGCCAGCAGCTTGGCACCCGCGCGGGAAGAGCAGTACTTC.

CDR3 in amino acids: CASSYHPGQDQPQHF. The DNA of the CDR3 is TGTGCCAGCAGTTACCACCCGGGACAGGATCAGCCCCAGCATTTT. The gene calls are TRBV6-6 and TRBJ1-5; 8 nucleotides align to TRBD1. Germline CDR1 MNHNY, CDR2 SVGAGI (reference sequence). This CDR3 has 15 residues. V lost 2 bases and J lost 5; bases outside the gene matches: 5.

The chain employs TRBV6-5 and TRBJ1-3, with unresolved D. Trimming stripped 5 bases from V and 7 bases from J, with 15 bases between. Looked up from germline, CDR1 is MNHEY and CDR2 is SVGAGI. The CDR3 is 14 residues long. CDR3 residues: CASSKSRGFNTIYF. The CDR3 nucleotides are TGTGCCAGCAGTAAATCGCGAGGCTTTAACACCATATATTTT.

In DNA, the CDR3 is TGTGCCAGTAGATGGACAACCGCCCAAGAGACCCAGTACTTC. This codes for CASRWTTAQETQYF. The chain is built from TRBV19 and TRBJ2-5; D may be TRBD1 (5 bases). Trimming left V 6 bases short and J 1 base short, with 12 bases between. CDR1 is LNHDA and CDR2 is SQIVND in the germline V gene (reference sequence). This CDR3 spans 14 amino acids.

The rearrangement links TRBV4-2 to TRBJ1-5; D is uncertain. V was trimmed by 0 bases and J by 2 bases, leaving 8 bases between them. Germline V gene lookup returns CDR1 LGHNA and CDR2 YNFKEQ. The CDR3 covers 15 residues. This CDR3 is CASSQESTGNQPQHF. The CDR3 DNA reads TGTGCCAGCAGCCAAGAGAGTACAGGCAATCAGCCCCAGCATTTT.

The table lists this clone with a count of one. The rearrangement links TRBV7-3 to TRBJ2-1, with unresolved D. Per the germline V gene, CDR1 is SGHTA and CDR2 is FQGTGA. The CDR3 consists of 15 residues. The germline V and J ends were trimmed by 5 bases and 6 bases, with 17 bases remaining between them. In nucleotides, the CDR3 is TGTGCCAGCAGCCTCGGCGGCAGTCAACGCAATGAGCAGTTCTTC. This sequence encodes CASSLGGSQRNEQFF.

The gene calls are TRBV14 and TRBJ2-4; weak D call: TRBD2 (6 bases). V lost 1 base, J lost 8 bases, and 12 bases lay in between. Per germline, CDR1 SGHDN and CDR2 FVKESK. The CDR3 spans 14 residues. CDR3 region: CASSQVGGTDIQYF. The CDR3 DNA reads TGTGCCAGCAGCCAAGTCGGCGGGACCGACATTCAGTACTTC.

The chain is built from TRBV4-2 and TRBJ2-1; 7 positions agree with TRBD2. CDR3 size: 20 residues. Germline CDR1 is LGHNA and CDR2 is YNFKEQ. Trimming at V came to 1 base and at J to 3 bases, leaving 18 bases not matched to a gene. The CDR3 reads CASSQGPGRALGDGYNEQFF. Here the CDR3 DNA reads TGTGCCAGCAGCCAAGGCCCGGGGAGGGCCCTCGGAGACGGCTACAATGAGCAGTTCTTC.

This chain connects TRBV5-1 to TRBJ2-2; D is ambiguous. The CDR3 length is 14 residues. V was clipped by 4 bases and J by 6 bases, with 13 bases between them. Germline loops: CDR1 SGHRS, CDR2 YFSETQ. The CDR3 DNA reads TGCGCCAGCAGCCAAAATCTCGGAGCCGGGGAGCTGTTTTTT. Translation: CASSQNLGAGELFF.

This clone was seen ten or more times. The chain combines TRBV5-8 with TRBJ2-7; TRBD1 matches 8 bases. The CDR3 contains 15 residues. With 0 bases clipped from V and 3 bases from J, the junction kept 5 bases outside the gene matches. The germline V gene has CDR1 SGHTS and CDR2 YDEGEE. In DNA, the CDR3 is TGTGCCAGCAGCTTGGCCGGGACAGGAAACTACGAGCAGTACTTC. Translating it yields CASSLAGTGNYEQYF.

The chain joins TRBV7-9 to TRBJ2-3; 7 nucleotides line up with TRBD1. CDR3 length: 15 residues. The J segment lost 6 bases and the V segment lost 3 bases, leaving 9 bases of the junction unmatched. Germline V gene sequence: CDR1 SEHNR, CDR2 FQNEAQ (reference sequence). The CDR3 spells CASSFGDSIGDTQYF. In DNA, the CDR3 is TGTGCCAGCAGCTTCGGGGACAGTATAGGGGATACGCAGTATTTT.

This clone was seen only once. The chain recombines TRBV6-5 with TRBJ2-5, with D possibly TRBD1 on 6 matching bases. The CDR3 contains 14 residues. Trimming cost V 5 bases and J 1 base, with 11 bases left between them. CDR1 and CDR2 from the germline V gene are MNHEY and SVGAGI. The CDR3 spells CASSPQGIQETQYF. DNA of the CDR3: TGTGCCAGCAGTCCACAGGGAATCCAAGAGACCCAGTACTTC.

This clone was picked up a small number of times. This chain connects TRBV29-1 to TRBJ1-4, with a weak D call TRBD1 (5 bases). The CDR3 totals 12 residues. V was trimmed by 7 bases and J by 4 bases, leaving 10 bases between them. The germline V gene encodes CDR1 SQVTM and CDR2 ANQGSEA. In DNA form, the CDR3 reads TGCAGCGCCGGGGGTTTTAATGAAAAACTGTTTTTT. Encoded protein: CSAGGFNEKLFF. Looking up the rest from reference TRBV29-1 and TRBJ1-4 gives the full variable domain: SAVISQKPSRDICQRGTSLTIQCQVDSQVTMMFWYRQQPGQSLTLIATANQGSEATYESGFVIDKFPISRPNLTFSTLTVSNMSPEDSSIYLCSAGGFNEKLFFGSGTQLSVL.

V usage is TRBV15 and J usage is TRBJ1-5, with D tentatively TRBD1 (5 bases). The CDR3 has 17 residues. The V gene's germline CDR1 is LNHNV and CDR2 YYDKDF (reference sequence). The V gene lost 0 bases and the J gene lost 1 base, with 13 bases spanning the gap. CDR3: CATSRDYPQGSNQPQHF. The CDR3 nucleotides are TGTGCCACCAGCAGAGATTACCCTCAGGGAAGCAATCAGCCCCAGCATTTT.

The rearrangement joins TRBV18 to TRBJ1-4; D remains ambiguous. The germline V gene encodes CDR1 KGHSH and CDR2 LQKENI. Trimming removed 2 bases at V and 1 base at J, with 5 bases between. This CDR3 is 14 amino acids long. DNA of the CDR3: TGTGCCAGCTCACCAGGAGGAACTAATGAAAAACTGTTTTTT. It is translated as CASSPGGTNEKLFF.

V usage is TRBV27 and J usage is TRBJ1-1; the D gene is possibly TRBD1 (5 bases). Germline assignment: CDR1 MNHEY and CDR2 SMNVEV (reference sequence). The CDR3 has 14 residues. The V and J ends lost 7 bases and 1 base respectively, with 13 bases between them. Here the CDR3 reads CASTIRRGNTEAFF. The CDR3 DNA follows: TGTGCCAGCACCATAAGGAGGGGGAACACTGAAGCTTTCTTT.

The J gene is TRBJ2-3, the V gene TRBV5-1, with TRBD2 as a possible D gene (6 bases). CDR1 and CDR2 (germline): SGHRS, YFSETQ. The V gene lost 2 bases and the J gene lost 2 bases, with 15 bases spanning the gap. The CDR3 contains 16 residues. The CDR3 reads CASSLGGAVNTDTQYF. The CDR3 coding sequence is TGCGCCAGCAGCTTAGGAGGGGCGGTTAACACAGATACGCAGTATTTT.

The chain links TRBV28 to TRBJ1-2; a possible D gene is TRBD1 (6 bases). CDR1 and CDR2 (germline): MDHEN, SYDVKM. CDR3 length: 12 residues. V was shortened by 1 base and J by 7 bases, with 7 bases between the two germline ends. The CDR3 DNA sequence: TGTGCCAGCAGTTTATTAGGGGGTGGCTACACCTTC. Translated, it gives CASSLLGGGYTF.

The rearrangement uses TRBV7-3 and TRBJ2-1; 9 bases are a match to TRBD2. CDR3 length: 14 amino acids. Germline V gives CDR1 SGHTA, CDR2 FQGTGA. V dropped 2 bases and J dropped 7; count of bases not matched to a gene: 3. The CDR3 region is CASSLAGGKNEQFF. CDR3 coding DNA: TGTGCCAGCAGCTTAGCGGGAGGGAAAAATGAGCAGTTCTTC.

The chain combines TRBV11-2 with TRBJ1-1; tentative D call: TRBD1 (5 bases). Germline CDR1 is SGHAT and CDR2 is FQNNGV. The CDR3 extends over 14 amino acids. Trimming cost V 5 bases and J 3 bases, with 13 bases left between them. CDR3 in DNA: TGTGCCAGCAGCCCGACCTGGGGGGACACTGAAGCTTTCTTT. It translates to CASSPTWGDTEAFF.

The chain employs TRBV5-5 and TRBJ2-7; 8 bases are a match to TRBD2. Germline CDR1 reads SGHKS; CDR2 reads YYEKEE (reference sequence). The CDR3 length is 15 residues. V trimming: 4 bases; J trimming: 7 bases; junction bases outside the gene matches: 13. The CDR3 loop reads CASSRLAGSFGEQYF. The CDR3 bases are TGTGCCAGCAGCAGATTAGCGGGATCCTTCGGGGAGCAGTACTTC.

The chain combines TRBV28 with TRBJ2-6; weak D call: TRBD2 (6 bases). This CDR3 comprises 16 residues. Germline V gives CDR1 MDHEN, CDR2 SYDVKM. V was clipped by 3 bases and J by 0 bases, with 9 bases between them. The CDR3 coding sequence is TGTGCCAGCAGTTTTGGGACTGTCTCTGGGGCCAACGTCCTGACTTTC. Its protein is CASSFGTVSGANVLTF.

The CDR3 is CATSRDTNYGYTF. CDR3 coding DNA: TGTGCCACTTCCCGGGATACTAACTATGGCTACACCTTC. The chain carries TRBV15 and TRBJ1-2; D is undetermined. V lost 9 bases and J 0 bases, leaving 11 bases between the germline ends. The CDR3 runs to 13 residues. The germline CDR1 and CDR2 sequences are LNHNV and YYDKDF (reference sequence).

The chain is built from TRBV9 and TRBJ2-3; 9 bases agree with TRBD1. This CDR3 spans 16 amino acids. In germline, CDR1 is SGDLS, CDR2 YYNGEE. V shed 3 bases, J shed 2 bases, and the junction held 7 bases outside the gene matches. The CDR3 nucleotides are TGTGCCAGCAGCGGTACAGGGGGCTCTTACACAGATACGCAGTATTTT. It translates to CASSGTGGSYTDTQYF.

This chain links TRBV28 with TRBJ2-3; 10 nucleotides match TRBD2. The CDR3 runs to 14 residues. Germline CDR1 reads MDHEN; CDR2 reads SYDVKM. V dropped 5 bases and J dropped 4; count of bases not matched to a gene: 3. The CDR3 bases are TGTGCCAGCAGTGGGACTAGCGTTCCAGATACGCAGTATTTT. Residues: CASSGTSVPDTQYF.

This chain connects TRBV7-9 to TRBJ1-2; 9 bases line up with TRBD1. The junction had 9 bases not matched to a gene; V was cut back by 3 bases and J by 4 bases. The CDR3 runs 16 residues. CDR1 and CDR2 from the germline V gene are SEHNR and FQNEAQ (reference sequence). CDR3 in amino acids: CASSLVWDREIYGYTF. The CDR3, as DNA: TGTGCCAGCAGCTTGGTATGGGACAGGGAGATCTATGGCTACACCTTC. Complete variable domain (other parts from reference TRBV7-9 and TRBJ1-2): DTGVSQNPRHKITKRGQNVTFRCDPISEHNRLYWYRQTLGQGPEFLTYFQNEAQLEKSRLLSDRFSAERPKGSFSTLEIQRTEQGDSAMYLCASSLVWDREIYGYTFGSGTRLTVV.

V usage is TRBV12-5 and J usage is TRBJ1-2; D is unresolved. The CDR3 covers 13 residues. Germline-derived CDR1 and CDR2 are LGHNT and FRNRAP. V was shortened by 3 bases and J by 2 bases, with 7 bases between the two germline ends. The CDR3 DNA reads TGTGCTAGTGGTTTATCACAGAACTATGGCTACACCTTC. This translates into CASGLSQNYGYTF.

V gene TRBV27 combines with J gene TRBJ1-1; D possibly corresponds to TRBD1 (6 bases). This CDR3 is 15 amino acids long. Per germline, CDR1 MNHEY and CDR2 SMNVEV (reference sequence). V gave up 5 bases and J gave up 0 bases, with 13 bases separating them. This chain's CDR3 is CASSPEGVVNTEAFF. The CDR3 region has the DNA TGTGCCAGCAGTCCAGAGGGGGTAGTGAACACTGAAGCTTTCTTT.

CDR3 in DNA: TGTGCCAGTAGTATGGTGGAGATCAATCAGCCCCAGCATTTT. This gives the protein CASSMVEINQPQHF. This chain joins TRBV19 and TRBJ1-5, with D uncertain. Looked up from germline, CDR1 is LNHDA and CDR2 is SQIVND (reference sequence). Between the trimmed V and J ends, which lost 3 bases and 3 bases, there was a span of 9 bases. There are 14 residues in the CDR3.

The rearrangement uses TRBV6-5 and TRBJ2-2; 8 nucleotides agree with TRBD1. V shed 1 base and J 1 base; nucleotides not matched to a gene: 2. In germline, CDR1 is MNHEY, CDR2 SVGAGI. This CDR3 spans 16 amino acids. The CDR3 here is CASSYFGQGNTGELFF. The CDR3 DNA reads TGTGCCAGCAGTTACTTCGGACAGGGGAACACCGGGGAGCTGTTTTTT.

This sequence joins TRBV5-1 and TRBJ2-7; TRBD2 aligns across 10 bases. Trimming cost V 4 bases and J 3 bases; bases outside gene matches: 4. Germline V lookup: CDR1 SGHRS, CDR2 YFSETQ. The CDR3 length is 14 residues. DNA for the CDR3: TGCGCCAGCAGCCAAAGGACTAGCGGCTACGAGCAGTACTTC. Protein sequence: CASSQRTSGYEQYF.